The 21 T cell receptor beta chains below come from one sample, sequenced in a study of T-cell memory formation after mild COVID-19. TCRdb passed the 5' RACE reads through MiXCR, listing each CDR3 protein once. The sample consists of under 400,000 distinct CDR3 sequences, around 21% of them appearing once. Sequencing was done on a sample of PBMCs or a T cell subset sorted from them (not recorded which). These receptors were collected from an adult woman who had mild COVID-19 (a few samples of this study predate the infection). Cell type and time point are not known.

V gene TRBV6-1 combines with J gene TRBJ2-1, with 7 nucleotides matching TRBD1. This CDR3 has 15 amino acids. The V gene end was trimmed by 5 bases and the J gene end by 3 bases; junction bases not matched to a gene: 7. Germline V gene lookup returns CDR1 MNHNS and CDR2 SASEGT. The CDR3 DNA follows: TGTGCCAGCAGTAGGGACAGAGGGATCTACAATGAGCAGTTCTTC. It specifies CASSRDRGIYNEQFF.

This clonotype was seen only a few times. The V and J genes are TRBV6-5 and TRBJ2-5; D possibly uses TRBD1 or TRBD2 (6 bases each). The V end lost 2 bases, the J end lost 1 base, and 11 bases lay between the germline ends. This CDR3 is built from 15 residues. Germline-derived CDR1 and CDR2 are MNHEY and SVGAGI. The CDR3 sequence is CASSYGGLSQETQYF. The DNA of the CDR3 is TGTGCCAGCAGTTACGGGGGGCTGTCCCAAGAGACCCAGTACTTC.

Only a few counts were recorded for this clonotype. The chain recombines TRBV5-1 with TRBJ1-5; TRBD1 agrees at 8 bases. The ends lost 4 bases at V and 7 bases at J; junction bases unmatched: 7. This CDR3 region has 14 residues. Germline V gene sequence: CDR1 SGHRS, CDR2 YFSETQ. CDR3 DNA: TGCGCCAGCAGCGAGGGGACAGGTGGGCAGCCCCAGCATTTT. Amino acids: CASSEGTGGQPQHF.

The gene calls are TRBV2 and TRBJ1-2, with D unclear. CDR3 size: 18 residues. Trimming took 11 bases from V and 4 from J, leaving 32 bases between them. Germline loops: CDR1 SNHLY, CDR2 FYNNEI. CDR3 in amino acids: CAGLRASPPLGSSYGYTF. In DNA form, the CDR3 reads TGTGCCGGGCTGAGGGCCTCGCCTCCTCTCGGCTCCTCCTATGGCTACACCTTC.

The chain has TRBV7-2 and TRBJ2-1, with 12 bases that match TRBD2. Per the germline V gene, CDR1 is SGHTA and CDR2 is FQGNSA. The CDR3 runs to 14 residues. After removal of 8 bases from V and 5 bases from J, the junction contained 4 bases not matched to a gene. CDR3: CASLAGGLNNEQFF. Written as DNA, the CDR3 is TGTGCCAGCCTAGCGGGAGGGTTAAACAATGAGCAGTTCTTC.

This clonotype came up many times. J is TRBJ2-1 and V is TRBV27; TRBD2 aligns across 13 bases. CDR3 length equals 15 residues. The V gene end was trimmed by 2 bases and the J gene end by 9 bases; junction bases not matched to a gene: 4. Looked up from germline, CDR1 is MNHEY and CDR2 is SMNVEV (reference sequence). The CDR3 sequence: CASSLTSGGVSEQFF. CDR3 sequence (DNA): TGTGCCAGCAGTTTAACTAGCGGGGGGGTTAGTGAGCAGTTCTTC.

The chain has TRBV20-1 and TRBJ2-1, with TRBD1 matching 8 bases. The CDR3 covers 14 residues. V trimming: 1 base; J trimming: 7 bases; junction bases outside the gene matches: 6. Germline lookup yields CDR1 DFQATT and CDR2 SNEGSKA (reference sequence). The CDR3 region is CSARARGRGNEQFF. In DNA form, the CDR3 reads TGCAGTGCTAGAGCCAGGGGGCGCGGGAATGAGCAGTTCTTC.

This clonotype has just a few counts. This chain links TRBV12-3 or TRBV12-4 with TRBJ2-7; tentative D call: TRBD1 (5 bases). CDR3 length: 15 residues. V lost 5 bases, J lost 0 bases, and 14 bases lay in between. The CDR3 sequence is CASSAGAVLSYEQYF. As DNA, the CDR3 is TGTGCCAGCAGTGCTGGGGCGGTGCTCTCCTACGAGCAGTACTTC.

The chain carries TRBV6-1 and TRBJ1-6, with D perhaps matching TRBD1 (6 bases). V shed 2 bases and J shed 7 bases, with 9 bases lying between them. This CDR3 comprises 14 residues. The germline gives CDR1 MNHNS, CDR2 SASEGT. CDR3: CASSEWTDNSPLHF. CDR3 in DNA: TGTGCCAGCAGTGAATGGACAGACAATTCACCCCTCCACTTT.

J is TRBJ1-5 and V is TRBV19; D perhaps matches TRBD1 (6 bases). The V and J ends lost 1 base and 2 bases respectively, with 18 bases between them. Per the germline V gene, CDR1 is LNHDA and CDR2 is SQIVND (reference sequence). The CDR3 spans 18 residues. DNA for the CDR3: TGTGCCAGTAGTATAGGCAGGGGAGTCTTAGATGGCAATCAGCCCCAGCATTTT. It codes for CASSIGRGVLDGNQPQHF.

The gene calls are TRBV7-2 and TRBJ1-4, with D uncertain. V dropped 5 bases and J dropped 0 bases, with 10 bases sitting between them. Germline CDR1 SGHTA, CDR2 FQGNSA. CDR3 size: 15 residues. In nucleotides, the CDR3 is TGTGCCAGCAGCGAGTTATTTGCAACTAATGAAAAACTGTTTTTT. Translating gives CASSELFATNEKLFF.

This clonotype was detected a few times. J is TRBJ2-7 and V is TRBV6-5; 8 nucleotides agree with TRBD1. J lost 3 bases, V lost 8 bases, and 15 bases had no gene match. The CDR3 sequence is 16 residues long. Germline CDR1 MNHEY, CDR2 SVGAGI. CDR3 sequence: CASPTTSGGQGYEQYF. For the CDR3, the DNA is TGTGCCAGCCCTACTACTTCCGGAGGACAGGGCTACGAGCAGTACTTC.

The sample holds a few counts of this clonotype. CDR3 loop: CASSIFPGAQPQHF. CDR3 coding DNA: TGTGCCAGTAGTATATTCCCGGGGGCTCAGCCCCAGCATTTT. The chain uses TRBV19 and TRBJ1-5; D perhaps matches TRBD1 (6 bases). The CDR3 spans 14 residues. V lost 2 bases and J 6 bases, leaving 11 bases between the germline ends. CDR1 is LNHDA, CDR2 SQIVND, per germline (reference sequence).

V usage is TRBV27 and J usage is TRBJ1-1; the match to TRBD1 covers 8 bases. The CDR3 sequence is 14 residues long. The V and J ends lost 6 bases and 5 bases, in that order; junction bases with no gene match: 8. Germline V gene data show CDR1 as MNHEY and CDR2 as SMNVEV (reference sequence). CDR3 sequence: CASSRRTGTTEAFF. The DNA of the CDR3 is TGTGCCAGCAGCCGAAGGACAGGGACAACTGAAGCTTTCTTT.

The CDR3 region has the DNA TGTGCCAGTGCCGACAGCTACGAGCAGTACTTC. Translation: CASADSYEQYF. The genes are TRBV19 and TRBJ2-7, with a tentative D call TRBD1 (5 bases). Germline CDR1 and CDR2: LNHDA and SQIVND (reference sequence). There are 11 residues in the CDR3. Deletions cut 8 bases from V and 3 bases from J, with 8 bases between.

This CDR3 is CASTGVGQGDYEQYF. The CDR3 DNA is TGTGCCAGCACCGGGGTGGGACAGGGAGACTACGAGCAGTACTTC. The chain couples TRBV12-3 or TRBV12-4 to TRBJ2-7; 9 bases match TRBD1. The length of the CDR3 is 15 residues. V was clipped by 7 bases and J by 3 bases; unmatched bases: 10.

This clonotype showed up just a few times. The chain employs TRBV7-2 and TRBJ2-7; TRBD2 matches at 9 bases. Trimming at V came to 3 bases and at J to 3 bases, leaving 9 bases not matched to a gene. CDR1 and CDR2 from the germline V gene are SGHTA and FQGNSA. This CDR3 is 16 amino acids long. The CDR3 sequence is CASSLATSGQYYEQYF. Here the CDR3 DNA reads TGTGCCAGCAGCTTGGCCACTAGCGGGCAATACTACGAGCAGTACTTC.

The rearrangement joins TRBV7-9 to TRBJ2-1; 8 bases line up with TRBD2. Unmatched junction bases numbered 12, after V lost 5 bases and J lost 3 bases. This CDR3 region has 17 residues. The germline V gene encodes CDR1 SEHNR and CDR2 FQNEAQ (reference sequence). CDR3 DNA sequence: TGTGCCAGCAGCCCCCGCTTGGCGGGAGGCCACTACAATGAGCAGTTCTTC. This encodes CASSPRLAGGHYNEQFF. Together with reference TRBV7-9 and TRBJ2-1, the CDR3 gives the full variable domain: DTGVSQNPRHKITKRGQNVTFRCDPISEHNRLYWYRQTLGQGPEFLTYFQNEAQLEKSRLLSDRFSAERPKGSFSTLEIQRTEQGDSAMYLCASSPRLAGGHYNEQFFGPGTRLTVL.

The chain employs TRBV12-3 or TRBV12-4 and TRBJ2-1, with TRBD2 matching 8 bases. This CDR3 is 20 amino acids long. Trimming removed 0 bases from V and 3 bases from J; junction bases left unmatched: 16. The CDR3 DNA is TGTGCCAGCAGTTTAGCGCGTGGTCAAAACTTAGCGGGACACTACAATGAGCAGTTCTTC. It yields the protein CASSLARGQNLAGHYNEQFF.

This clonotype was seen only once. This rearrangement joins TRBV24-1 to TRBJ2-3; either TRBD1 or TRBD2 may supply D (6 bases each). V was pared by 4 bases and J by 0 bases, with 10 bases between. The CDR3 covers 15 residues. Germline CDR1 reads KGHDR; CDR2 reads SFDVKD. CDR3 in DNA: TGTGCCACCAGTGAAGGGGGGTTTAGCACAGATACGCAGTATTTT. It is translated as CATSEGGFSTDTQYF.

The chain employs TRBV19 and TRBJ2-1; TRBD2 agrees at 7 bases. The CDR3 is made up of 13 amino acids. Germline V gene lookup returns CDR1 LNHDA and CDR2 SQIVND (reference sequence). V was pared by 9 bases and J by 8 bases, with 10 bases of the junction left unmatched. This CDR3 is CASRRDAGDEQFF. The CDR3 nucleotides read TGTGCCAGCCGCAGAGATGCGGGGGATGAGCAGTTCTTC.